This is a list of T cell receptor beta chains from one sample in a study of spatial heterogeneity in lung cancer. TCRdb re-called the 5' RACE reads through MiXCR, storing one row per CDR3 protein. There are some 83,000 distinct CDR3 sequences in the sample; about 8% occur only once, and 6% to 7% lies in the top ten. The sample consisted of PBMCs, taken at surgery. The receptors were gathered from a male donor with early-stage non-small cell lung cancer. CDR3s include the opening cysteine and the closing phenylalanine or tryptophan. Fields, in order: clone size, J gene, D gene, V gene, CDR3 protein, CDR3 DNA. The D gene is left open where the match is weak. Clone size appears in some rows only: once, few, many, or a class for an expanded clone.

>-|TRBJ2-1|TRBD2|TRBV5-1
CASSSLAGADNEQFF
TGCGCCAGCAGCTCACTAGCGGGAGCGGATAATGAGCAGTTCTTC
>many|TRBJ2-5|TRBD2|TRBV9
CASSVGSRGGRETQYF
TGTGCCAGCAGCGTAGGGTCCAGAGGCGGGAGAGAGACCCAGTACTTC
>few|TRBJ2-2|TRBD1|TRBV11-2
CASSLARGLLSGELFF
TGTGCCAGCAGCTTAGCCAGGGGGCTGTTATCCGGGGAGCTGTTTTTT
>-|TRBJ1-1|-|TRBV5-1
CASSPWTENTEAFF
TGCGCCAGCAGCCCCTGGACAGAGAACACTGAAGCTTTCTTT
>many|TRBJ2-4|-|TRBV12-3/TRBV12-4
CASSRPIAKNIQYF
TGTGCCAGCAGTAGACCCATAGCCAAAAACATTCAGTACTTC
>few|TRBJ2-5|TRBD1|TRBV3-1
CASSLQWDRQGTQYF
TGTGCCAGCAGCCTCCAATGGGACAGACAAGGGACCCAGTACTTC
>many|TRBJ2-1|TRBD2|TRBV5-1
CASSLAPSGRFDEQFF
TGCGCCAGCAGCTTGGCGCCTAGCGGGAGGTTCGATGAGCAGTTCTTC
>-|TRBJ2-1|-|TRBV12-3/TRBV12-4
CASSLRNSYNEQFF
TGTGCCAGCAGTTTACGAAACTCCTACAATGAGCAGTTCTTC
>many|TRBJ2-6|TRBD1|TRBV5-5
CASSLKWDRGPGANVLTF
TGTGCCAGCAGCTTGAAGTGGGACAGGGGGCCAGGGGCCAACGTCCTGACTTTC
>few|TRBJ1-1|-|TRBV4-1
CASSSPTGRTEAFF
TGCGCCAGCAGCAGCCCCACAGGGCGGACTGAAGCTTTCTTT
>-|TRBJ2-5|TRBD2|TRBV12-5
CASGSGLAGLQETQYF
TGTGCTAGTGGTTCCGGACTAGCGGGGCTTCAAGAGACCCAGTACTTC
>many|TRBJ1-6|-|TRBV27
CASSAITGNSPLHF
TGTGCCAGCAGTGCCATTACAGGGAATTCACCCCTCCACTTT
>many|TRBJ1-2|-|TRBV5-1
CASSLEVGAYGYTF
TGCGCCAGCAGCTTGGAGGTAGGGGCCTATGGCTACACCTTC
>few|TRBJ2-6|-|TRBV11-2
CASSPLRSGANVLTF
TGTGCCAGCAGCCCTCTAAGGTCTGGGGCCAACGTCCTGACTTTC
>-|TRBJ1-6|-|TRBV6-5
CASSYSRSGSYNSPLHF
TGTGCCAGCAGTTACTCGAGGAGCGGCTCCTATAATTCACCCCTCCACTTT
>many|TRBJ2-2|-|TRBV20-1
CSARISVTGELFF
TGCAGTGCTAGAATTAGCGTAACCGGGGAGCTGTTTTTT
>many|TRBJ2-3|-|TRBV15
CATRNLSGLLRGDTQYF
TGTGCCACCAGAAACCTGTCGGGACTCCTAAGGGGAGATACGCAGTATTTT
>few|TRBJ1-2|TRBD1|TRBV5-1
CASSLVGGAGDGYTF
TGCGCCAGCAGCTTGGTAGGGGGCGCAGGGGATGGCTACACCTTC
>few|TRBJ2-1|-|TRBV11-2
CASSLRSSYNEQFF
TGTGCCAGCAGCTTAAGAAGCTCCTACAATGAGCAGTTCTTC
>many|TRBJ1-2|-|TRBV5-6
CASSVLETGFSNYGYTF
TGTGCCAGCAGCGTTCTCGAGACAGGCTTCTCTAACTATGGCTACACCTTC
>-|TRBJ1-1|-|TRBV24-1
CATKGDTEAFF
TGTGCCACCAAGGGCGACACTGAAGCTTTCTTT
>many|TRBJ1-3|-|TRBV20-1
CSAAPLGGSGNTIYF
TGCAGTGCCGCTCCCTTAGGGGGCTCTGGAAACACCATATATTTT
>few|TRBJ2-6|TRBD1|TRBV19
CASSIGDRHLSGANVLTF
TGTGCCAGTAGTATAGGGGACAGACACCTCTCGGGGGCCAACGTCCTGACTTTC
>many|TRBJ2-2|-|TRBV5-1
CASSLMGESGELFF
TGCGCCAGCAGCTTGATGGGGGAGTCCGGGGAGCTGTTTTTT
>many|TRBJ2-7|-|TRBV20-1
CSARSLRSSYEQYF
TGCAGTGCTAGAAGTCTCAGAAGCTCCTACGAGCAGTACTTC
>-|TRBJ2-2|TRBD1|TRBV7-9
CASSLPRTGNTGELFF
TGTGCCAGCAGCTTACCACGGACAGGGAACACCGGGGAGCTGTTTTTT
>many|TRBJ1-1|-|TRBV7-3
CASSSEGGMGTEAFF
TGTGCCAGCAGCTCCGAAGGTGGTATGGGCACTGAAGCTTTCTTT
>-|TRBJ2-1|-|TRBV6-2/TRBV6-3
CASKVLLTTDNEQFF
TGTGCCAGCAAGGTCCTCCTAACTACCGACAATGAGCAGTTCTTC
>-|TRBJ2-1|-|TRBV6-2/TRBV6-3
CASSYGYWDEQFF
TGTGCCAGCAGTTACGGATACTGGGATGAGCAGTTCTTC
>-|TRBJ2-1|TRBD2|TRBV2
CASSLWEGNEQFF
TGTGCCAGCAGCCTCTGGGAGGGGAATGAGCAGTTCTTC
>many|TRBJ1-1|-|TRBV20-1
CSARDIRESDTEAFF
TGCAGTGCTAGAGATATAAGGGAATCGGACACTGAAGCTTTCTTT
>few|TRBJ2-7|TRBD1|TRBV5-1
CASSLDTGGGYEQYF
TGCGCCAGCAGCTTGGATACAGGGGGCGGCTACGAGCAGTACTTC
>many|TRBJ1-6|-|TRBV9
CASSVFGPNSPLHF
TGTGCCAGCAGCGTATTTGGTCCCAATTCACCCCTCCACTTT
>-|TRBJ1-1|TRBD1|TRBV18
CASSPGQGNTEAFF
TGTGCCAGCTCCCCCGGACAGGGGAACACTGAAGCTTTCTTT
>many|TRBJ2-7|-|TRBV12-3/TRBV12-4
CASSRLGTDEQYF
TGTGCCAGCAGTCGCTTAGGGACGGACGAGCAGTACTTC
>-|TRBJ1-5|TRBD1|TRBV20-1
CSARGGTGSSQPQHF
TGCAGTGCTAGAGGTGGGACAGGATCGTCTCAGCCCCAGCATTTT
>few|TRBJ2-7|-|TRBV6-5
CASSPQTAYEQYF
TGTGCCAGCAGTCCACAGACAGCGTACGAGCAGTACTTC
>-|TRBJ2-3|-|TRBV2
CASSASGSDTQYF
TGTGCCAGCAGTGCATCAGGTTCAGATACGCAGTATTTT
>few|TRBJ1-1|-|TRBV27
CASSVTWRTMNTEAFF
TGTGCCAGCAGTGTAACGTGGCGAACTATGAACACTGAAGCTTTCTTT
>many|TRBJ2-3|-|TRBV6-5
CASSYSRRWSPINTQYF
TGTGCCAGCAGTTACTCGAGGCGCTGGAGCCCTATTAATACGCAGTATTTT
>many|TRBJ2-1|TRBD2|TRBV6-2/TRBV6-3
CASSYVVAGGNEQFF
TGTGCCAGCAGTTACGTCGTAGCGGGAGGGAATGAGCAGTTCTTC
>few|TRBJ2-5|-|TRBV5-1
CASSGSLETQYF
TGCGCCAGCAGCGGTTCCTTAGAGACCCAGTACTTC
>-|TRBJ1-2|TRBD1|TRBV7-9
CASSLSSTWTGASGYTF
TGTGCCAGCAGCTTATCTTCCACGTGGACAGGGGCATCTGGCTACACCTTC
>few|TRBJ1-1|-|TRBV5-1
CASSLASMNTEAFF
TGCGCCAGCAGCTTGGCCAGCATGAACACTGAAGCTTTCTTT
>few|TRBJ2-3|-|TRBV5-1
CASRKGGVLTDTQYF
TGCGCCAGCAGGAAAGGGGGTGTCCTCACAGATACGCAGTATTTT
>many|TRBJ2-4|TRBD1|TRBV11-2
CASSLQGARSGIQYF
TGTGCCAGCAGCTTACAGGGGGCGCGTTCTGGCATTCAGTACTTC
>few|TRBJ2-5|-|TRBV5-1
CASSPNPGVEETQYF
TGCGCCAGCAGCCCGAACCCAGGGGTGGAGGAGACCCAGTACTTC
>-|TRBJ1-4|-|TRBV30
CAWRSVGETATNEKLFF
TGTGCCTGGAGGTCGGTCGGGGAAACTGCAACTAATGAAAAACTGTTTTTT
>few|TRBJ2-1|-|TRBV30
CAWSALDGVSYNEQFF
TGTGCCTGGAGTGCCTTGGACGGAGTGAGCTACAATGAGCAGTTCTTC
>few|TRBJ2-1|TRBD2|TRBV20-1
CSALGLAGDHYNEQFF
TGCAGTGCCCTAGGACTAGCGGGAGACCACTACAATGAGCAGTTCTTC